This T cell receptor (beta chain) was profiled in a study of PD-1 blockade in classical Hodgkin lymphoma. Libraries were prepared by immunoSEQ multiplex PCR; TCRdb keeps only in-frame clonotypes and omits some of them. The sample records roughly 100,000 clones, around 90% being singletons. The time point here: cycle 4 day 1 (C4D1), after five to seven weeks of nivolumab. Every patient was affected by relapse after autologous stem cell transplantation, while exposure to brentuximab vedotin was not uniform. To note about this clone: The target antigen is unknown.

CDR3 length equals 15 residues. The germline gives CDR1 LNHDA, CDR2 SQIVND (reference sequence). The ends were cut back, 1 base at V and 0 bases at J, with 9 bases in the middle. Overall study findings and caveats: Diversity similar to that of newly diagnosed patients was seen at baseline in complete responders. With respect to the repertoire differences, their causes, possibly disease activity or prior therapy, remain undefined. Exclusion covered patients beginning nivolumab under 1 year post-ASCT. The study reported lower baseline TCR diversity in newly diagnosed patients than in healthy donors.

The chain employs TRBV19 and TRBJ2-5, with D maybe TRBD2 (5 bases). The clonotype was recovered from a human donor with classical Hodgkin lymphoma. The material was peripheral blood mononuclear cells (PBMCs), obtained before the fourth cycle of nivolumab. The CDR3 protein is CASSIGGVDQETQYF. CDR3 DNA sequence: TGTGCCAGTAGTATAGGGGGAGTGGACCAAGAGACCCAGTACTTC.